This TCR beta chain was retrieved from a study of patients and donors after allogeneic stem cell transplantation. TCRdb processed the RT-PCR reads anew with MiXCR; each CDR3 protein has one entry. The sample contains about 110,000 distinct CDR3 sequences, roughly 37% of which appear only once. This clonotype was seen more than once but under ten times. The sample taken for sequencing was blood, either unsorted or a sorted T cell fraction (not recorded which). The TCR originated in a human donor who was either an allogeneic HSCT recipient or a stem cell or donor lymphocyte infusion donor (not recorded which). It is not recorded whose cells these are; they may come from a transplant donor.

CDR3 in amino acids: CASSQWYNEQFF. The CDR3 DNA reads as TGCGCCAGCAGCCAATGGTACAATGAGCAGTTCTTC. The chain carries TRBV4-3 and TRBJ2-1; D ambiguous. Trimming took 2 bases from V and 4 from J, leaving 3 bases between them. The germline CDR1 and CDR2 sequences are LGHNA and YSLEER. The length of the CDR3 is 12 residues.